A single sample gave rise to the 7 T cell receptor beta chains below, sequenced in a study of blood T cell repertoires in COVID-19 (dated by TCRdb to 2018 to 2021). The library was prepared using the immunoSEQ multiplex PCR assay. TCRdb re-hosts the immuneACCESS table, in-frame sequences only. Its copies lack some clones; in the studies checked, an unresolved V gene accounts for under half of them, and the cause for the rest is not known. Here the sample has some 460,000 clones; nearly 90% occur a single time. About 2.1% of the sample belongs to the ten largest clones. The sequencing input was PBMCs or T cells enriched from blood (not recorded which). These receptors originate from a woman between 18 and 29 years old with acute COVID-19.

The chain recombines TRBV6-8 with TRBJ1-2; 12 bases agree with TRBD1. There are 18 residues in the CDR3. Germline loops: CDR1 MNHGY, CDR2 SAAAGT. Trimming took 9 bases from V and 4 from J; bases not matched to a gene: 18. CDR3 sequence (DNA): TGTGCCAGATGGGCTTTTGGGGACAGGGGGCAATATAGCTATGGCTACACCTTC. This gives the protein CARWAFGDRGQYSYGYTF.

The gene calls are TRBV6-2 or TRBV6-3 and TRBJ1-5; D may be TRBD1 (5 bases). The V gene lost 2 bases and the J gene lost 7 bases, with 6 bases spanning the gap. Germline loops: CDR1 MNHEY, CDR2 SVGEGT. CDR3 length equals 12 residues. CDR3: CASSYDRQPQHF. CDR3 DNA: TGTGCCAGCAGTTACGACAGACAGCCCCAGCATTTT.

V is TRBV11-2 and J is TRBJ2-1, with a possible D match to TRBD2 (5 bases). This CDR3 spans 14 amino acids. V was clipped by 5 bases and J by 5 bases, with 13 bases between them. Per the germline V gene, CDR1 is SGHAT and CDR2 is FQNNGV. CDR3 amino acids: CASSQTRGNNEQFF. DNA for the CDR3: TGTGCCAGCAGCCAAACCCGGGGAAACAATGAGCAGTTCTTC.

The chain is built from TRBV10-3 and TRBJ1-2; 7 bases are shared with TRBD1. From germline, CDR1 is ENHRY and CDR2 SYGVKD. The junction had 11 bases not matched to a gene; V was cut back by 0 bases and J by 7 bases. This CDR3 contains 16 residues. CDR3 sequence (DNA): TGTGCCATCAGTGAGTCGCCCACAGGGGCGCGGGGTGGCTACACCTTC. The encoded protein is CAISESPTGARGGYTF.

The chain couples TRBV15 to TRBJ1-5; TRBD1 agrees at 10 bases. This CDR3 is 14 amino acids long. Per germline, CDR1 LNHNV and CDR2 YYDKDF (reference sequence). J gave up 4 bases and V 5 bases, and 2 bases lay outside the gene matches. CDR3 bases: TGTGCCACCAGCTGGGACAGGGGAAATCAGCCCCAGCATTTT. Translating gives CATSWDRGNQPQHF.

The gene calls are TRBV13 and TRBJ2-5; no clear D. The CDR3 loop spans 14 amino acids. Trimming pared 2 bases from V and 5 bases from J, leaving 12 bases between. CDR1 is PRHDT and CDR2 is FYEKMQ in the germline V gene (reference sequence). The CDR3 region has the DNA TGTGCCAGCAGCTTATACGCAGTGAAGGAGACCCAGTACTTC. Translating it yields CASSLYAVKETQYF.

This clone was observed a single time. The rearrangement joins TRBV7-9 to TRBJ2-1; TRBD2 matches at 8 bases. The CDR3 spans 13 residues. V was clipped by 5 bases and J by 5 bases; unmatched bases: 2. CDR1 and CDR2 from the germline V gene are SEHNR and FQNEAQ (reference sequence). The CDR3 DNA sequence: TGTGCCAGCAGCCTTAGCGGGAACAATGAGCAGTTCTTC. It is translated as CASSLSGNNEQFF. Filled out from reference TRBV7-9 and TRBJ2-1, the complete variable domain reads DTGVSQNPRHKITKRGQNVTFRCDPISEHNRLYWYRQTLGQGPEFLTYFQNEAQLEKSRLLSDRFSAERPKGSFSTLEIQRTEQGDSAMYLCASSLSGNNEQFFGPGTRLTVL.